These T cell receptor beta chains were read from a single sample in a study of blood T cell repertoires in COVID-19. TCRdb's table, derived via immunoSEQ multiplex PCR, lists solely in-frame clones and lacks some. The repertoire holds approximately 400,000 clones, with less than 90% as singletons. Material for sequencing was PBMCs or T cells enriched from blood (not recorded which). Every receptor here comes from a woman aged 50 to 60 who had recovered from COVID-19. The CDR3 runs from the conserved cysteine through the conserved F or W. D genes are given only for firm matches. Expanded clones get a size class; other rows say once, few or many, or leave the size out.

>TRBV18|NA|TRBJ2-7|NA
CASSPLSYEQYF
TGTGCCAGCTCCCCTCTGTCCTACGAGCAGTACTTC
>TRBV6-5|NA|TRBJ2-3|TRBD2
CASSLAGGTDTQYF
TGTGCCAGCAGTTTAGCGGGAGGGACAGATACGCAGTATTTT
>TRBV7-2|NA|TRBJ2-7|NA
CASSPRPRTESYEQYF
TGTGCCAGCAGCCCCAGACCCCGGACAGAGTCCTACGAGCAGTACTTC
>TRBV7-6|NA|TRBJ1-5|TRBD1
CASSLGQGSNQPQHF
TGTGCCAGCAGCTTAGGACAGGGTAGCAATCAGCCCCAGCATTTT
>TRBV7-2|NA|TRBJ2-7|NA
CASSSRDTPYEQYF
TGTGCCAGCAGCTCCCGGGACACCCCCTACGAGCAGTACTTC
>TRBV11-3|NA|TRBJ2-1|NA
CASSVHGGPYNEQFF
TGTGCCAGCAGCGTTCACGGGGGGCCCTACAATGAGCAGTTCTTC
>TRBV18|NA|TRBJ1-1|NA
CASSPLGYGTEAFF
TGTGCCAGCTCACCACTCGGGTACGGCACTGAAGCTTTCTTT
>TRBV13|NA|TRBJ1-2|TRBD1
CASSLNPDRAGGYTF
TGTGCCAGCAGCTTAAACCCGGACAGGGCTGGTGGCTACACCTTC
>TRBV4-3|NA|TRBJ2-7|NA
CASSPSASYEQYF
TGCGCCAGCAGCCCAAGCGCGTCCTACGAGCAGTACTTC
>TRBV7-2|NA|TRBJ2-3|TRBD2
CASSSMGRVTDTQYF
TGTGCCAGCAGCTCGATGGGGAGGGTCACAGATACGCAGTATTTT
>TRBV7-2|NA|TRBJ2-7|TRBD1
CASSFYRGPYEQYF
TGTGCCAGCAGCTTCTACAGGGGGCCGTACGAGCAGTACTTC
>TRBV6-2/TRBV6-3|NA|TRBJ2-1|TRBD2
CASSSRGGLAGGFLNEQFF
TGTGCCAGCAGTTCACGGGGGGGACTAGCGGGAGGGTTCCTAAATGAGCAGTTCTTC
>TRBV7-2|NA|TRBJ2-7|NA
CASSLGWAASGQYF
TGTGCCAGCAGCTTAGGGTGGGCCGCCAGCGGTCAGTACTTC
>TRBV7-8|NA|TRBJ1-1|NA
CASSGYPAGRNTEAFF
TGTGCCAGCAGCGGGTACCCGGCAGGGCGAAACACTGAAGCTTTCTTT
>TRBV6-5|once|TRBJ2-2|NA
CASSTGSIYGELFF
TGTGCCAGCAGTACCGGGAGTATTTACGGGGAGCTGTTTTTT
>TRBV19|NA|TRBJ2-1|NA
CASSPRGGEVGYNEQFF
TGTGCCAGTAGTCCTAGAGGGGGGGAAGTGGGGTACAATGAGCAGTTCTTC
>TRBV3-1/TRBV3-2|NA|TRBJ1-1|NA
CASSQGLSGLEAFF
TGTGCCAGCAGCCAAGGGTTGTCAGGACTTGAAGCTTTCTTT
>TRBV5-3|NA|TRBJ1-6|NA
CARSLSGYNSPLHF
TGTGCCAGAAGCTTATCGGGGTATAATTCACCCCTCCACTTT
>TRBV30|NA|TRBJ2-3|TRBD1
CAWSVGQGRTDTQYF
TGTGCCTGGAGTGTCGGACAGGGGCGCACAGATACGCAGTATTTT
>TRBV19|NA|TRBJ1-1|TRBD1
CASSIRGTVEAFF
TGTGCCAGTAGTATAAGAGGGACAGTTGAAGCTTTCTTT
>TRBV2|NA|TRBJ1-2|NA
CASRLFGSGKGYTF
TGTGCCAGCAGACTTTTTGGTTCCGGTAAGGGCTACACCTTC
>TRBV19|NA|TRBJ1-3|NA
CASSIARDWSSGNTIYF
TGTGCCAGTAGTATAGCTCGAGACTGGAGCTCTGGAAACACCATATATTTT
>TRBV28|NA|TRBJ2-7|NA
CASSPRTYSYEQYF
TGTGCCAGCAGTCCCAGGACTTATTCCTACGAGCAGTACTTC
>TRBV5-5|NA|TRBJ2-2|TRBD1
CASTDRGNTGELFF
TGTGCCAGTACCGACAGGGGAAACACCGGGGAGCTGTTTTTT
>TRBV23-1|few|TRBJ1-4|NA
CASSQSGDTVLFF
TGCGCCAGCAGTCAATCCGGCGACACAGTCCTGTTTTTT
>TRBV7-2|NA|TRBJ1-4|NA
CASSLAELFGGKLFF
TGTGCCAGCAGCTTAGCGGAATTATTCGGAGGAAAACTGTTTTTT
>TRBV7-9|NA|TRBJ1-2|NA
CASSLGGGSTANYGYTF
TGTGCCAGCAGCTTAGGAGGGGGATCGACAGCGAACTATGGCTACACCTTC
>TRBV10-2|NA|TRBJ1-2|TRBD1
CASSELIGQGNGYTF
TGCGCCAGCAGTGAGTTAATTGGACAGGGAAATGGCTACACCTTC
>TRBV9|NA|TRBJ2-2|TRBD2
CASSVGLAGGLATGELFF
TGTGCCAGCAGCGTTGGACTAGCGGGAGGTCTCGCCACCGGGGAGCTGTTTTTT
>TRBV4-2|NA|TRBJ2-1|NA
CASSQNRANEQFF
TGTGCCAGCAGCCAAAACAGGGCCAATGAGCAGTTCTTC
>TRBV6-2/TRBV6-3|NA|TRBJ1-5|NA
CASSYRQNYNQPQHF
TGTGCCAGCAGTTACCGACAGAACTACAATCAGCCCCAGCATTTT
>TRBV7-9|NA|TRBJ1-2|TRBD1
CASSTTRQKGADYGYTF
TGTGCCAGCAGCACCACGCGCCAAAAGGGGGCCGACTATGGCTACACCTTC
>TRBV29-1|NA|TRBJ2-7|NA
CSVAAVNYEQYF
TGCAGCGTCGCTGCGGTGAACTACGAGCAGTACTTC
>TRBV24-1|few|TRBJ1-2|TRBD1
CATSQGGSYGYTF
TGTGCCACCAGTCAGGGGGGATCCTATGGCTACACCTTC
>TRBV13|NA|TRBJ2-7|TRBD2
CASSPGVGGNYEQYF
TGTGCCAGCAGCCCCGGCGTGGGAGGGAACTACGAGCAGTACTTC
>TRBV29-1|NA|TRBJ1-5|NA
CSVKPPGVNQPQHF
TGCAGCGTTAAGCCCCCGGGGGTCAATCAGCCCCAGCATTTT
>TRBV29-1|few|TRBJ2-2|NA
CSVGVTANTGELFF
TGCAGCGTTGGTGTGACAGCGAACACCGGGGAGCTGTTTTTT
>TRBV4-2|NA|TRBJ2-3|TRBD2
CASSQDQAGGADTQYF
TGTGCCAGCAGCCAAGATCAAGCGGGGGGCGCGGATACGCAGTATTTT
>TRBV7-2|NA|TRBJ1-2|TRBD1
CASREGQGGGYTF
TGTGCCAGCAGGGAAGGACAGGGCGGCGGCTACACCTTC
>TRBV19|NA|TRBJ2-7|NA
CASSSVRVTAQLEQYF
TGTGCCAGTAGTAGTGTTAGGGTGACAGCGCAACTCGAGCAGTACTTC
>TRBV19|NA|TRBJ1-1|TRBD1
CASSPRGQGTGAFF
TGTGCCAGTAGCCCAAGGGGACAGGGGACAGGAGCTTTCTTT
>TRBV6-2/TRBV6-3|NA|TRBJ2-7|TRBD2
CASSTRAGGFPYEQYF
TGTGCCAGCAGTACGCGAGCGGGGGGCTTTCCCTACGAGCAGTACTTC
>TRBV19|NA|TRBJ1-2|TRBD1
CASSFLDRADGYTF
TGTGCCAGTAGTTTCCTTGACAGGGCAGACGGCTACACCTTC
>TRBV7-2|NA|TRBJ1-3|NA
CATGQFTGNTIYF
TGTGCCACCGGTCAATTCACGGGAAACACCATATATTTT
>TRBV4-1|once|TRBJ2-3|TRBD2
CASSQGASGGTDTQYF
TGCGCCAGCAGCCAAGGGGCCAGCGGGGGGACAGATACGCAGTATTTT
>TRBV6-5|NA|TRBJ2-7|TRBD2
CASSYSGGGEQYF
TGTGCCAGCAGTTACTCGGGGGGGGGCGAGCAGTACTTC
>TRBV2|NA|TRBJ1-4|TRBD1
CASSERTPGGEKLFF
TGTGCCAGCAGTGAAAGGACGCCAGGGGGTGAAAAACTGTTTTTT
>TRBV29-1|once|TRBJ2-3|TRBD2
CSVGGRTSGRFTDTQYF
TGCAGCGTCGGAGGAAGGACTAGCGGGAGGTTCACAGATACGCAGTATTTT
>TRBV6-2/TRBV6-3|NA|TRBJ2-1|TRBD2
CASSYSIGTSGGDNEQFF
TGTGCCAGCAGTTACTCCATCGGGACTAGCGGGGGGGACAATGAGCAGTTCTTC
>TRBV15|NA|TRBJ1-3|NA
CATSSYSAGNTIYF
TGTGCCACCAGTTCTTACTCGGCTGGAAACACCATATATTTT
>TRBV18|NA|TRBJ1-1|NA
CASSPDREAFF
TGTGCCAGCTCACCCGACAGGGAAGCTTTCTTT